This T cell receptor beta chain was sequenced during a study of T cells after posttransplantation cyclophosphamide. Whole-study results and caveats: Recipient CMV seropositivity and CMV reactivation strongly tracked TRB clonality. Later post-transplant blood repertoires were often dominated by donor CD8+ memory clones. Tissue-infiltrating T cells from skin or gut overlapped little with blood T cells.

V shed 6 bases and J shed 0 bases, with 15 bases lying between them. This CDR3 is built from 14 residues. Germline V gene data show CDR1 as SQVTM and CDR2 as ANQGSEA. Sampled 1 year posttransplant, controls received myeloablative marrow transplants, methotrexate and a calcineurin inhibitor. TCRdb's table, derived via immunoSEQ multiplex PCR, lists solely in-frame clones and lacks some. Of about 12,000 clones listed, about 81% were seen once; the top ten hold approximately 3.5%. With respect to this clone: Its antigen is as yet unknown.

This chain uses TRBV29-1 with TRBJ2-7, with D perhaps matching TRBD2 (5 bases). Sequencing was performed on PBMCs, taken about 350 days after allogeneic stem cell transplant with calcineurin inhibitor and methotrexate. This clonotype was obtained from a male patient in his 30s who received an allogeneic stem cell transplant from an unrelated donor, was CMV-positive, and had acute GVHD only. A share of the T cells may be of graft donor origin. The CDR3 DNA is TGCAGCGTCTCTGACCGGGGAAACTCCTACGAGCAGTACTTC. It encodes CSVSDRGNSYEQYF.